This T cell receptor (beta chain) is drawn from a study of blood T cell repertoires in COVID-19. V was cut by 2 bases and J by 0 bases, with 8 bases left in between. This CDR3 spans 14 amino acids. Germline lookup yields CDR1 MGHRA and CDR2 YSYEKL. The table came from immunoSEQ multiplex PCR; TCRdb's copy has only in-frame clones and leaves some out. The top ten hold 7% to 10% of the sample, which has 170,000 or so clones, approximately 83% seen once. V gene TRBV4-1 combines with J gene TRBJ2-7, with D hard to call. The sample taken for sequencing was peripheral blood. The sequence came from a man between 50 and 59 years old with active or convalescent COVID-19. CDR3 sequence (DNA): TGCGCCAGCAGCCAACCGTCAGACTCCTACGAGCAGTACTTC. Amino acid sequence: CASSQPSDSYEQYF.